The 26 T cell receptor beta chains below all came from one sample that was sequenced in a study of T cell changes during pregnancy in multiple sclerosis. The method was immunoSEQ multiplex PCR; TCRdb's version includes in-frame clones alone and lacks a portion of them. The data contain about 64,000 clones, around 91% of them singletons. This sample comprised peripheral blood, obtained in the second trimester of pregnancy. The receptors originated from a female donor in good health, enrolled as a control in a pregnancy study.

The chain employs TRBV10-2 and TRBJ1-2; TRBD1 might be the D (6 bases). Trimming shortened V by 3 bases and J by 2 bases, and 13 bases separated the two germline ends. This CDR3 comprises 15 residues. Germline CDR1 reads WSHSY; CDR2 reads SAAADI. CDR3 coding DNA: TGCGCCAGCAGTGAAGGGGCAGGGGCCAACTATGGCTACACCTTC. Residues: CASSEGAGANYGYTF.

This chain links TRBV6-5 with TRBJ1-1, with D possibly being TRBD1 (5 bases). CDR1 MNHEY and CDR2 SVGAGI come from the germline V gene. The V end lost 0 bases, the J end lost 6 bases, and 11 bases lay between the germline ends. CDR3 size: 14 residues. The DNA for the CDR3 is TGTGCCAGCAGTTACTCGAGCAGGGAGGCTGAAGCTTTCTTT. Translated: CASSYSSREAEAFF.

This chain's CDR3 is CASSEALTIYF. The CDR3 region has the DNA TGTGCCAGCAGTGAAGCTTTAACCATATATTTT. The chain employs TRBV2 and TRBJ1-3; no clear D gene. In germline, CDR1 is SNHLY, CDR2 FYNNEI. The V end lost 0 bases, the J end lost 10 bases, and 4 bases lay between the germline ends. The CDR3 is 11 amino acids.

The CDR3 sequence: CASTPTGAIEETQYF. In DNA form, the CDR3 reads TGCGCCAGCACCCCGACAGGGGCTATAGAAGAGACCCAGTACTTC. This chain connects TRBV5-1 to TRBJ2-5; 8 bases are a match to TRBD1. Germline CDR1 SGHRS, CDR2 YFSETQ. The length of the CDR3 is 15 residues. Trimming removed 6 bases from V and 3 bases from J; junction bases left unmatched: 10.

V and J are TRBV27 and TRBJ1-4; D remains unclear. CDR1 and CDR2 from the germline V gene are MNHEY and SMNVEV (reference sequence). Trimming removed 8 bases at V and 6 bases at J, with 19 bases between. The CDR3 totals 15 residues. The CDR3 is CASASNRWADEKLFF. CDR3 nucleotides: TGTGCCAGCGCTTCCAACCGGTGGGCAGATGAAAAACTGTTTTTT. Full variable domain (missing parts from reference TRBV27 and TRBJ1-4): EAQVTQNPRYLITVTGKKLTVTCSQNMNHEYMSWYRQDPGLGLRQIYYSMNVEVTDKGDVPEGYKVSRKEKRNFPLILESPSPNQTSLYFCASASNRWADEKLFFGSGTQLSVL.

CDR3 sequence reads: CASTYRGLYEQYF. The CDR3 region has the DNA TGTGCCAGCACCTACAGGGGGCTCTACGAGCAGTACTTC. The rearrangement joins TRBV7-8 to TRBJ2-7; 9 positions agree with TRBD1. CDR1 is SGHVS and CDR2 is FQNEAQ in the germline V gene. The trim removed 7 bases at V and 3 bases at J, leaving 4 bases unmatched. The CDR3 is 13 residues long. The variable domain in full, completed from reference TRBV7-8 and TRBJ2-7, reads GAGVSQSPRYKVAKRGQDVALRCDPISGHVSLFWYQQALGQGPEFLTYFQNEAQLDKSGLPSDRFFAERPEGSVSTLKIQRTQQEDSAVYLCASTYRGLYEQYFGPGTRLTVT.

V and J are TRBV6-6 and TRBJ2-5, with a possible D match to TRBD1 (6 bases). The CDR3 has 13 amino acids. Germline CDR1 is MNHNY and CDR2 is SVGAGI (reference sequence). V was trimmed by 7 bases and J by 2 bases, leaving 11 bases between them. The CDR3 DNA sequence: TGTGCCAGCATACACAGGGAACAAGAGACCCAGTACTTC. Translated, it gives CASIHREQETQYF.

The rearrangement links TRBV6-5 to TRBJ2-1, with a weak D call TRBD2 (5 bases). Per germline, CDR1 MNHEY and CDR2 SVGAGI. The V end lost 1 base, the J end lost 10 bases, and 11 bases lay between the germline ends. This CDR3 comprises 13 residues. The CDR3 reads CASSYLLGEEQFF. For the CDR3, the DNA is TGTGCCAGCAGTTACTTACTAGGAGAGGAGCAGTTCTTC.

This clone was found once. The genes are TRBV6-5 and TRBJ1-2; D gene unclear. V dropped 0 bases and J dropped 5 bases, with 7 bases sitting between them. The CDR3 length is 13 residues. CDR1 is MNHEY, CDR2 SVGAGI, per germline. In DNA, the CDR3 is TGTGCCAGCAGTTACTCAACAGCATATGGCTACACCTTC. Translated: CASSYSTAYGYTF.

The V gene is TRBV14, the J gene TRBJ1-2; 10 bases are a match to TRBD1. CDR1 SGHDN and CDR2 FVKESK come from the germline V gene. The CDR3 totals 16 residues. Germline trimming cut 0 bases from V and 3 bases from J; bases unmatched to any gene: 4. The CDR3 DNA reads TGTGCCAGCAGCCAAGACCGACAGGGGGCCTACTATGGCTACACCTTC. It yields the protein CASSQDRQGAYYGYTF.

The chain has TRBV28 and TRBJ1-1; D is possibly TRBD1 (6 bases). Trimming cost V 5 bases and J 5 bases, with 18 bases left between them. The CDR3 is made up of 15 amino acids. CDR1 MDHEN and CDR2 SYDVKM come from the germline V gene. Here the CDR3 reads CASSPAAARGTEAFF. The CDR3 DNA follows: TGTGCCAGCAGTCCTGCGGCCGCCAGGGGAACTGAAGCTTTCTTT.

The CDR3 bases are TGCGCCAGCAGCCTAAGACAGGGAGAAAGTAACAATCAGCCCCAGCATTTT. Residues: CASSLRQGESNNQPQHF. The chain uses TRBV4-1 and TRBJ1-5; TRBD1 aligns across 7 bases. The junction had 12 bases not matched to a gene; V was cut back by 4 bases and J by 3 bases. CDR1 MGHRA and CDR2 YSYEKL come from the germline V gene. This CDR3 is built from 17 residues.

CDR3 amino acids: CATEFPGTGELFF. The CDR3 DNA sequence: TGTGCCACCGAATTCCCAGGGACCGGGGAGCTGTTTTTT. The J gene is TRBJ2-2, the V gene TRBV28, with a weak D call TRBD1 (5 bases). Germline V gene sequence: CDR1 MDHEN, CDR2 SYDVKM. V was trimmed by 10 bases and J by 5 bases, leaving 14 bases between them. There are 13 residues in the CDR3.

V usage is TRBV7-8 and J usage is TRBJ1-3, with 7 bases that match TRBD1. V lost 4 bases and J lost 0; bases outside the gene matches: 3. The V gene's germline CDR1 is SGHVS and CDR2 FQNEAQ. The CDR3 extends over 15 amino acids. The CDR3: CASSSTGSSGNTIYF. CDR3 DNA: TGTGCCAGCAGCTCGACAGGGTCCTCTGGAAACACCATATATTTT.

J is TRBJ2-1 and V is TRBV29-1, with TRBD2 matching over 11 bases. V was pared by 7 bases and J by 7 bases, with 18 bases of the junction left unmatched. Germline-derived CDR1 and CDR2 are SQVTM and ANQGSEA. The CDR3 spans 17 residues. The CDR3 region has the DNA TGCAGCGCTTCCGGGCTAGCGGGGGGACCCCTTGTAAATGAGCAGTTCTTC. Encoded protein: CSASGLAGGPLVNEQFF.

V gene TRBV27 combines with J gene TRBJ2-7; TRBD1 is a possible D gene (5 bases). V dropped 2 bases and J dropped 3 bases, with 17 bases sitting between them. The V gene's germline CDR1 is MNHEY and CDR2 SMNVEV (reference sequence). The CDR3 loop spans 16 amino acids. This CDR3 reads CASSLGGAPQNYEQYF. In DNA, the CDR3 is TGTGCCAGCAGTTTAGGTGGGGCCCCCCAAAACTACGAGCAGTACTTC.

This clone was seen just once. CDR3 loop: CAISGPIGGTGELFF. CDR3 DNA sequence: TGTGCCATCAGCGGACCGATAGGGGGCACCGGGGAGCTGTTTTTT. The chain couples TRBV10-3 to TRBJ2-2, with D possibly being TRBD1 (6 bases). The V end lost 6 bases, the J end lost 4 bases, and 15 bases lay between the germline ends. Germline V lookup: CDR1 ENHRY, CDR2 SYGVKD. The CDR3 is 15 residues long.

The chain recombines TRBV7-3 with TRBJ2-2, with 9 bases fitting TRBD1. Unmatched junction bases numbered 2, after V lost 6 bases and J lost 6 bases. Germline assignment: CDR1 SGHTA and CDR2 FQGTGA. The CDR3 totals 13 residues. Here the CDR3 reads CASRRQGAGELFF. CDR3 sequence (DNA): TGTGCCAGCAGACGACAGGGGGCCGGGGAGCTGTTTTTT.

The genes are TRBV19 and TRBJ2-5; 8 nucleotides line up with TRBD1. The trim removed 3 bases at V and 5 bases at J, leaving 11 bases unmatched. Germline V gives CDR1 LNHDA, CDR2 SQIVND (reference sequence). The CDR3 length is 16 residues. The CDR3 here is CASSMAGWQGAETQYF. CDR3 DNA: TGTGCCAGTAGTATGGCCGGGTGGCAGGGGGCCGAGACCCAGTACTTC.

CDR3 in DNA: TGTGCCAACGACAGCCCAGGGAGGGCCTTAGATACGCAGTATTTT. Translating it yields CANDSPGRALDTQYF. This rearrangement joins TRBV2 to TRBJ2-3; 7 nucleotides line up with TRBD2. V was pared by 10 bases and J by 5 bases, with 15 bases of the junction left unmatched. The CDR3 has 15 amino acids. The germline V gene encodes CDR1 SNHLY and CDR2 FYNNEI.

The rearrangement links TRBV6-1 to TRBJ2-2, with 7 bases that match TRBD2. V lost 6 bases and J lost 0; bases outside the gene matches: 4. Germline V gives CDR1 MNHNS, CDR2 SASEGT. CDR3 length equals 15 residues. Written as DNA, the CDR3 is TGTGCCAGCAGAAGCGGGGCGACGAACACCGGGGAGCTGTTTTTT. Its translation: CASRSGATNTGELFF.

The rearrangement links TRBV6-1 to TRBJ2-5, with 12 bases fitting TRBD2. Germline values: CDR1 MNHNS, CDR2 SASEGT. The V and J ends lost 6 bases and 0 bases, in that order; junction bases with no gene match: 2. This CDR3 has 15 amino acids. DNA of the CDR3: TGTGCCAGCAGCCGGACTAGCGGGGACCAAGAGACCCAGTACTTC. This codes for CASSRTSGDQETQYF.

This chain links TRBV7-6 with TRBJ2-7; 8 positions agree with TRBD1. Germline CDR1 SGHVS, CDR2 FNYEAQ. V was clipped by 1 base and J by 3 bases; unmatched bases: 8. This CDR3 is 16 amino acids long. Here the CDR3 reads CASSLGSGTGIYEQYF. The CDR3 DNA follows: TGTGCCAGCAGCTTAGGCTCCGGGACAGGTATCTACGAGCAGTACTTC.

This clone was observed a few times. The identical CDR3 is also encoded by other nucleotide sequences in the sample. V usage is TRBV6-1 and J usage is TRBJ1-2; tentatively, D is TRBD1 (6 bases). The V end was cut by 4 bases, the J end by 5 bases, with 8 bases between. The CDR3 has 12 residues. Per the germline V gene, CDR1 is MNHNS and CDR2 is SASEGT. The CDR3 DNA reads as TGTGCCAGCAGTGGGCAGGGGTATGGCTACACCTTC. It is translated as CASSGQGYGYTF.

The rearrangement links TRBV27 to TRBJ1-4, with 7 bases matching TRBD1. The germline V gene encodes CDR1 MNHEY and CDR2 SMNVEV (reference sequence). The CDR3 runs 13 residues. J lost 13 bases, V lost 8 bases, and 13 bases had no gene match. CDR3 nucleotides: TGTGCCAGCGCCAGACAGGGAGGTGGAAGACTGTTTTTT. Amino acids: CASARQGGGRLFF.

The chain recombines TRBV7-8 with TRBJ2-7; D gene unclear. V was shortened by 5 bases and J by 6 bases, with 8 bases between the two germline ends. The CDR3 loop spans 11 amino acids. Germline assignment: CDR1 SGHVS and CDR2 FQNEAQ. CDR3 sequence (DNA): TGTGCCAGCAGCCCCTTCCTCGAGCAGTACTTC. Translation gives CASSPFLEQYF.